This TCR beta chain was recorded in a study of tumor-infiltrating lymphocytes in primary liver carcinoma. A primer matching the constant region was used to make TCR beta cDNA from about 500 ng of total RNA. Nested multiplex PCR, run for three rounds with slightly modified ARM-PCR, yielded TCR beta libraries. Each of the first two PCR rounds ran roughly 9 cycles with TRBV1-TRBV30 forward and C-beta reverse primers. TCRdb ran MiXCR on the multiplex PCR reads and lists one entry per CDR3 protein. The repertoire holds a few hundred thousand distinct CDR3 sequences, with 58% as singletons. Blood RNA originated from unsorted whole blood, with germline DNA additionally extracted. There are many counts of this clonotype. CDR3 length equals 14 residues. Trimming pared 6 bases from V and 6 bases from J, leaving 14 bases between.

The sample was peripheral blood. The receptor was derived from a woman aged 25 to 39 with primary liver carcinoma and hepatitis B virus infection. The chain couples TRBV12-3 or TRBV12-4 to TRBJ2-2, with D tentatively TRBD2 (6 bases). The CDR3 reads CASRPGLRAGELFF. CDR3 sequence (DNA): TGTGCCAGCAGACCCGGACTAAGGGCCGGGGAGCTGTTTTTT.